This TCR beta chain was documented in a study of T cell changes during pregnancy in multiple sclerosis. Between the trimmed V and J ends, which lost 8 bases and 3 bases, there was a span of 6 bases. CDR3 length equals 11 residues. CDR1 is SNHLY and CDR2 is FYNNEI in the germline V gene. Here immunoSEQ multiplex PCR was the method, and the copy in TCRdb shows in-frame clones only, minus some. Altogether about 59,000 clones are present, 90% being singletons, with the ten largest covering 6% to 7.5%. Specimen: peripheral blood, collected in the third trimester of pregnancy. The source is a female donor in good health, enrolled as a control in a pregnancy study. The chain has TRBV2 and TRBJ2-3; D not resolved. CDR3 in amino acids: CASSTTDTQYF. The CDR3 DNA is TGTGCCAGCTCTACGACAGATACGCAGTATTTT. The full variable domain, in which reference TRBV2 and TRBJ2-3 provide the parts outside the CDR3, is EPEVTQTPSHQVTQMGQEVILRCVPISNHLYFYWYRQILGQKVEFLVSFYNNEISEKSEIFDDQFSVERPDGSNFTLKIRSTKLEDSAMYFCASSTTDTQYFGPGTRLTVL.